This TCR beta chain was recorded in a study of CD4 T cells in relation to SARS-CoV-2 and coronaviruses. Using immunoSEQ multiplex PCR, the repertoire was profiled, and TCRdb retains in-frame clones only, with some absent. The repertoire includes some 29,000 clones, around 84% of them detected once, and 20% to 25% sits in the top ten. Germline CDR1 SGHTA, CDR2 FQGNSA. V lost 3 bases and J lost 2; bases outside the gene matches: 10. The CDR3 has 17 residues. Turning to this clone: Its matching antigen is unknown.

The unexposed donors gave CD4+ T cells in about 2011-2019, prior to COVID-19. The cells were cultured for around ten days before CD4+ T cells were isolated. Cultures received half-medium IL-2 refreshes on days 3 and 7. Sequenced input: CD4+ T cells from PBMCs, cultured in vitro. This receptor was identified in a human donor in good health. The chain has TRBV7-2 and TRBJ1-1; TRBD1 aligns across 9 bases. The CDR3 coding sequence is TGTGCCAGCAGCTTGGGTAACAGGGGGCATGTTAACACTGAAGCTTTCTTT. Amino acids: CASSLGNRGHVNTEAFF.